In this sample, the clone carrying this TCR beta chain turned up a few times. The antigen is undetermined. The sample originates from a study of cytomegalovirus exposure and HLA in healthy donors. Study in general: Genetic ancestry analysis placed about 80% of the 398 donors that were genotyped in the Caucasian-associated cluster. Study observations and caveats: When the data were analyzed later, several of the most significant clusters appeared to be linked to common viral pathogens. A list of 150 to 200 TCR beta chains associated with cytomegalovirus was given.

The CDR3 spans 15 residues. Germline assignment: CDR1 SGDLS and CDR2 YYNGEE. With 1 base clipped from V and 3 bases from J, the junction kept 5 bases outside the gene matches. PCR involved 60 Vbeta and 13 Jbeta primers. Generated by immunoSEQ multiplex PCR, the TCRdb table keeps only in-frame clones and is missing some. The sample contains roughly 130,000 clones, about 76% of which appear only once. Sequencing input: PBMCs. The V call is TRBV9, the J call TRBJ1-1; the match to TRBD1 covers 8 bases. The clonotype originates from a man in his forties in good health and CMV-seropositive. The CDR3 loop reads CASSVTGTGDTEAFF. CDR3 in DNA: TGTGCCAGCAGCGTAACCGGGACAGGAGACACTGAAGCTTTCTTT. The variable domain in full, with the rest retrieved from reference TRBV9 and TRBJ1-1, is DSGVTQTPKHLITATGQRVTLRCSPRSGDLSVYWYQQSLDQGLQFLIQYYNGEERAKGNILERFSAQQFPDLHSELNLSSLELGDSALYFCASSVTGTGDTEAFFGQGTRLTVV.